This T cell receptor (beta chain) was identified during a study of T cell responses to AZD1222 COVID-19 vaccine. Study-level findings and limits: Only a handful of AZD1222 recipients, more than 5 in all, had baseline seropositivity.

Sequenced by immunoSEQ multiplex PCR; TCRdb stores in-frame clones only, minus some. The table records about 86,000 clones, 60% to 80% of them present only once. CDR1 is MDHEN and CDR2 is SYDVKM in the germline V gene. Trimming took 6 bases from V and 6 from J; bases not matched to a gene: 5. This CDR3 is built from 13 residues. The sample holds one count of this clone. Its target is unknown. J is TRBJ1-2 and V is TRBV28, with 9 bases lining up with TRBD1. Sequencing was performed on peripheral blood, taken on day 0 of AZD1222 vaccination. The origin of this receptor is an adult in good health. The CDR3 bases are TGTGCCAGCAGGCCCGACAGGGGGAATGGCTACACCTTC. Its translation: CASRPDRGNGYTF.